The 25 T cell receptor beta chains listed next were all sequenced from one sample in a study of OX40 agonist ivuxolimab in advanced cancers. Profiling relied on immunoSEQ multiplex PCR, and the TCRdb table lists in-frame clones only, not all of them. Seen here are approximately 50,000 clones, approximately 90% observed once, and the top ten hold less than 0.8%. Sequenced here: CD4+ or CD8+ T cells sorted from blood, sampled in a trial of the OX40 agonist ivuxolimab. Receptors originate from an adult with an advanced solid tumor such as melanoma, head and neck, liver or kidney cancer.

This clone was counted a single time. The rearrangement joins TRBV12-2 to TRBJ2-7; the DNA was not used to check the table's D call, TRBD2. TRBV12-2 constitutes a pseudogene. This CDR3 has 12 amino acids. CDR3 in DNA: TGTGCAAGACGGAGTCGCTCCTACGAGCAGTACTTC. It specifies CARRSRSYEQYF.

The V gene is TRBV7-8, the J gene TRBJ2-3; 11 positions match TRBD1. V lost 5 bases to trimming and J lost 5 bases; unmatched junction nucleotides: 12. Germline CDR1 SGHVS, CDR2 FQNEAQ. The CDR3 is made up of 17 amino acids. The CDR3 here is CASSTGERTGGRDTQYF. In nucleotides, the CDR3 is TGTGCCAGCAGCACAGGGGAGAGGACAGGGGGCCGAGATACGCAGTATTTT.

The gene calls are TRBV27 and TRBJ1-5; D unclear. V was pared by 3 bases and J by 3 bases, with 12 bases between. In germline, CDR1 is MNHEY, CDR2 SMNVEV (reference sequence). The length of the CDR3 is 15 residues. The DNA for the CDR3 is TGTGCCAGCAGTTTGCGGCGGGCCTACAATCAGCCCCAGCATTTT. Protein sequence: CASSLRRAYNQPQHF.

The J gene is TRBJ2-5, the V gene TRBV6-1; D possibly uses TRBD1 or TRBD2 (5 bases each). Trimming cost V 7 bases and J 5 bases, with 20 bases left between them. There are 15 residues in the CDR3. In germline, CDR1 is MNHNS, CDR2 SASEGT. The CDR3 here is CASTHQKGWGETQYF. The CDR3 DNA is TGTGCCAGCACTCACCAGAAGGGCTGGGGGGAGACCCAGTACTTC.

J is TRBJ2-7 and V is TRBV6-1; TRBD2 might be the D (5 bases). The CDR3 extends over 10 amino acids. Trimming removed 7 bases from V and 7 bases from J, with 8 bases in between. Germline V gives CDR1 MNHNS, CDR2 SASEGT. CDR3 protein: CASKLGEQYF. CDR3 nucleotide sequence: TGTGCCAGCAAACTAGGGGAGCAGTACTTC.

The CDR3 here is CASSRGAQETQYF. CDR3 in DNA: TGTGCCAGCAGCCGCGGGGCCCAAGAGACCCAGTACTTC. This chain links TRBV7-9 with TRBJ2-5; D perhaps matches TRBD2 (6 bases). This CDR3 contains 13 residues. Between the trimmed V and J ends, which lost 5 bases and 1 base, there was a span of 8 bases. Germline CDR1 is SEHNR and CDR2 is FQNEAQ (reference sequence).

This chain links TRBV28 with TRBJ2-5; the D gene is possibly TRBD1 (6 bases). The germline CDR1 and CDR2 sequences are MDHEN and SYDVKM. The ends were cut back, 3 bases at V and 4 bases at J, with 9 bases in the middle. The CDR3 covers 13 residues. CDR3 residues: CASSLGAPETQYF. The DNA of the CDR3 is TGTGCCAGCAGTTTGGGGGCGCCAGAGACCCAGTACTTC.

The rearrangement joins TRBV27 to TRBJ2-1; D tentatively reads TRBD1 or TRBD2 (6 bases each). Looked up from germline, CDR1 is MNHEY and CDR2 is SMNVEV (reference sequence). The length of the CDR3 is 13 residues. Trimming took off 5 bases at V and 5 bases at J, with 10 bases between the two ends. CDR3 sequence reads: CASSGGLDNEQFF. In DNA, the CDR3 is TGTGCCAGCAGTGGGGGGCTAGACAATGAGCAGTTCTTC.

The V gene is TRBV27, the J gene TRBJ2-1, with D possibly matching TRBD2 (6 bases). This CDR3 is 13 amino acids long. Germline V gene data show CDR1 as MNHEY and CDR2 as SMNVEV (reference sequence). Trimming removed 3 bases from V and 9 bases from J, with 12 bases in between. DNA of the CDR3: TGTGCCAGCAGTTTTTTTGCGGGGTCTGAGCAGTTCTTC. As protein: CASSFFAGSEQFF.

The chain is built from TRBV2 and TRBJ2-7, with D tentatively TRBD2 (5 bases). The V end lost 8 bases, the J end lost 4 bases, and 12 bases lay between the germline ends. In germline, CDR1 is SNHLY, CDR2 FYNNEI. The CDR3 is made up of 12 amino acids. In DNA form, the CDR3 reads TGTGCCAGCGACTATTACGGGTACGAGCAGTACTTC. Translation gives CASDYYGYEQYF.

The rearrangement joins TRBV5-1 to TRBJ2-7, with 13 bases lining up with TRBD2. This CDR3 has 14 amino acids. V dropped 0 bases and J dropped 6; count of bases not matched to a gene: 0. CDR1 SGHRS and CDR2 YFSETQ come from the germline V gene. This chain's CDR3 is CASSLGLAGGEQYF. Here the CDR3 DNA reads TGCGCCAGCAGCTTGGGACTAGCGGGAGGCGAGCAGTACTTC.

The genes are TRBV12-5 and TRBJ2-2; 11 bases are a match to TRBD2. The CDR3 covers 17 residues. Germline lookup yields CDR1 LGHNT and CDR2 FRNRAP. The V and J ends lost 1 base and 4 bases, in that order; junction bases with no gene match: 5. CDR3 loop: CASGLATSGRATGELFF. DNA of the CDR3: TGTGCTAGTGGTTTGGCCACTAGCGGGAGAGCCACCGGGGAGCTGTTTTTT.

J is TRBJ1-3 and V is TRBV28, with D unclear. Trimming took off 10 bases at V and 5 bases at J, with 15 bases between the two ends. Germline assignment: CDR1 MDHEN and CDR2 SYDVKM. This CDR3 spans 13 amino acids. The CDR3 here is CATESGVRNTIYF. The CDR3 nucleotides read TGTGCCACCGAAAGCGGGGTTAGAAACACCATATATTTT.

The chain recombines TRBV6-6 with TRBJ2-5; 10 positions agree with TRBD2. There are 16 residues in the CDR3. V gave up 7 bases and J gave up 9 bases; unmatched junction bases: 17. Germline values: CDR1 MNHNY, CDR2 SVGAGI (reference sequence). The CDR3 sequence is CASNRARAGGPGPQYF. The DNA for the CDR3 is TGTGCCAGCAACCGCGCAAGAGCGGGAGGGCCTGGGCCCCAGTACTTC.

V usage is TRBV2 and J usage is TRBJ2-3, with TRBD2 matching 11 bases. The trim removed 6 bases at V and 6 bases at J, leaving 8 bases unmatched. Per the germline V gene, CDR1 is SNHLY and CDR2 is FYNNEI. The CDR3 has 15 amino acids. DNA of the CDR3: TGTGCCAGCAGACGGACTAGCGGGCCACGGGATACGCAGTATTTT. Translating it yields CASRRTSGPRDTQYF. Looking up the rest from reference TRBV2 and TRBJ2-3 gives the full variable domain: EPEVTQTPSHQVTQMGQEVILRCVPISNHLYFYWYRQILGQKVEFLVSFYNNEISEKSEIFDDQFSVERPDGSNFTLKIRSTKLEDSAMYFCASRRTSGPRDTQYFGPGTRLTVL.

In DNA form, the CDR3 reads TGTGCCAGCAGCCCGGACAGGGGCCACCGGTATACGATGATCACCTTC. Its translation: CASSPDRGHRYTMITF. The J gene is TRBJ1-2, the V gene TRBV2; 9 bases line up with TRBD1. The CDR3 is 16 residues long. V lost 6 bases, J lost 13 bases, and 21 bases stayed unmatched. The germline CDR1 and CDR2 sequences are SNHLY and FYNNEI. Complete variable domain (other parts from reference TRBV2 and TRBJ1-2): EPEVTQTPSHQVTQMGQEVILRCVPISNHLYFYWYRQILGQKVEFLVSFYNNEISEKSEIFDDQFSVERPDGSNFTLKIRSTKLEDSAMYFCASSPDRGHRYTMITFGSGTRLTVV.

The chain combines TRBV6-5 with TRBJ2-5; D remains ambiguous. The CDR3 totals 14 residues. Germline loops: CDR1 MNHEY, CDR2 SVGAGI. The V gene lost 2 bases and the J gene lost 1 base, with 8 bases spanning the gap. CDR3 DNA: TGTGCCAGCAGTTACGGAGATAGCCAAGAGACCCAGTACTTC. Translation: CASSYGDSQETQYF.

The rearrangement joins TRBV2 to TRBJ2-5, with TRBD2 identical over 8 bases. The CDR3 covers 14 residues. Germline V gene lookup returns CDR1 SNHLY and CDR2 FYNNEI. V lost 6 bases, J lost 5 bases, and 8 bases stayed unmatched. The CDR3 region is CASRGGLGTETQYF. The CDR3 bases are TGTGCCAGCAGGGGGGGACTAGGTACCGAGACCCAGTACTTC.

The chain links TRBV4-1 to TRBJ2-1; D unclear. The CDR3 extends over 17 amino acids. Per germline, CDR1 MGHRA and CDR2 YSYEKL. The germline V and J ends were trimmed by 0 bases and 1 base, with 13 bases remaining between them. CDR3 nucleotides: TGCGCCAGCAGCCAAGATATGGCGCGAAGGTCCTACAATGAGCAGTTCTTC. Translation: CASSQDMARRSYNEQFF.

The chain employs TRBV19 and TRBJ2-1, with 9 bases that match TRBD2. Germline V gives CDR1 LNHDA, CDR2 SQIVND (reference sequence). Unmatched junction bases numbered 3, after V lost 7 bases and J lost 8 bases. This CDR3 has 12 amino acids. This CDR3 is CASMAGGDEQFF. The CDR3 DNA reads as TGTGCCAGTATGGCGGGAGGGGATGAGCAGTTCTTC.

J is TRBJ2-1 and V is TRBV4-2; TRBD2 matches 10 bases. The ends lost 5 bases at V and 4 bases at J; junction bases unmatched: 8. The CDR3 contains 16 residues. Germline-derived CDR1 and CDR2 are LGHNA and YNFKEQ. The CDR3 reads CASSGLAGVLYNEQFF. In DNA form, the CDR3 reads TGTGCCAGCAGCGGTCTAGCGGGAGTGTTATACAATGAGCAGTTCTTC.

The V gene is TRBV27, the J gene TRBJ1-2; D might be TRBD1 (6 bases). In germline, CDR1 is MNHEY, CDR2 SMNVEV (reference sequence). Trimming shortened V by 6 bases and J by 4 bases, and 18 bases separated the two germline ends. This CDR3 is 15 amino acids long. As DNA, the CDR3 is TGTGCCAGCAGAACCTCACAGGGATGGGGCTATGGCTACACCTTC. This encodes CASRTSQGWGYGYTF.

The CDR3 region is CASSIDRTGNEKLFF. DNA for the CDR3: TGTGCCAGTAGTATAGATAGGACGGGGAATGAAAAACTGTTTTTT. This chain links TRBV19 with TRBJ1-4; D gene uncertain. V lost 0 bases, J lost 5 bases, and 10 bases lay in between. CDR3 size: 15 residues. The V gene's germline CDR1 is LNHDA and CDR2 SQIVND (reference sequence).

The V gene is TRBV4-1, the J gene TRBJ2-5; TRBD2 matches at 9 bases. Germline lookup yields CDR1 MGHRA and CDR2 YSYEKL. The junction had 15 bases not matched to a gene; V was cut back by 8 bases and J by 5 bases. The CDR3 sequence is 16 residues long. Here the CDR3 reads CASRKETAGGGETQYF. The CDR3 nucleotides are TGCGCCAGCCGTAAGGAGACGGCGGGAGGGGGGGAGACCCAGTACTTC.

This chain links TRBV10-1 with TRBJ2-5; D is undetermined. V lost 2 bases, J lost 0 bases, and 7 bases lay in between. Per the germline V gene, CDR1 is WNHNN and CDR2 is SYGVQD (reference sequence). This CDR3 has 14 amino acids. This CDR3 reads CASSEADHQETQYF. The CDR3 coding sequence is TGCGCCAGCAGTGAGGCGGACCACCAAGAGACCCAGTACTTC.